Presented here are 18 T cell receptor beta chains from one specimen sequenced in a study of blood T cells in healthy people across ages. A second PCR, run for about 7 to 11 cycles, used a sample-barcoded 5' primer plus a J-beta primer mix. TCRdb fed the 5' RACE reads into MiXCR, producing one record per CDR3 protein. The data show hundreds of thousands of distinct CDR3 sequences, over 20% seen once. The sample was blood. These receptors were obtained from a man between 65 and 79 years old in good health.

This clonotype has only one observation. This chain connects TRBV20-1 to TRBJ2-3, with TRBD1 matching over 8 bases. From germline, CDR1 is DFQATT and CDR2 SNEGSKA (reference sequence). The CDR3 is 17 residues long. V shed 3 bases, J shed 0 bases, and the junction held 11 bases outside the gene matches. CDR3 nucleotide sequence: TGCAGTGCTAGTATGGACAGGGCGAGGGGGAGCACAGATACGCAGTATTTT. This sequence encodes CSASMDRARGSTDTQYF.

The chain employs TRBV6-5 and TRBJ1-2, with D perhaps matching TRBD1 (5 bases). Trimming took off 0 bases at V and 3 bases at J, with 11 bases between the two ends. This CDR3 is built from 15 residues. Germline V gene sequence: CDR1 MNHEY, CDR2 SVGAGI. Here the CDR3 reads CASSYSGGTYYGYTF. The CDR3 DNA follows: TGTGCCAGCAGTTACTCGGGGGGTACATACTATGGCTACACCTTC.

Note on this clonotype: A read error may account for a junction end that differs from germline. This chain uses TRBV6-2 or TRBV6-3 with TRBJ2-7; D call uncertain. The CDR3 spans 14 residues. Germline assignment: CDR1 MNHEY and CDR2 SVGEGT. The CDR3 sequence is CASSTRKLSHEQYF. DNA of the CDR3: TGTGCCAGCAGTACCCGGAAACTCTCCCACGAGCAGTACTTC.

The table lists this clonotype with a few counts. This chain links TRBV12-3 or TRBV12-4 with TRBJ2-2; 9 bases fit TRBD1. The length of the CDR3 is 13 residues. The J segment lost 5 bases and the V segment lost 7 bases, leaving 2 bases of the junction unmatched. The DNA of the CDR3 is TGTGCCAGCACACAGGGGGCGACCGGGGAGCTGTTTTTT. It is translated as CASTQGATGELFF.

The chain combines TRBV2 with TRBJ2-3; TRBD2 agrees at 11 bases. The CDR3 contains 18 residues. The junction had 11 bases not matched to a gene; V was cut back by 6 bases and J by 0 bases. From germline, CDR1 is SNHLY and CDR2 FYNNEI. Here the CDR3 DNA reads TGTGCCAGCAGCTACATGACCGGGACTAGCGGTAGCACAGATACGCAGTATTTT. Amino acids: CASSYMTGTSGSTDTQYF.

The chain employs TRBV29-1 and TRBJ1-1, with D uncertain. Per the germline V gene, CDR1 is SQVTM and CDR2 is ANQGSEA. The CDR3 loop spans 12 amino acids. With 7 bases removed from V and 0 bases from J, the gap between germline ends came to 9 bases. The CDR3 sequence is CSADNMNTEAFF. CDR3 bases: TGCAGCGCCGACAACATGAACACTGAAGCTTTCTTT.

This clonotype was found a few times. The chain recombines TRBV19 with TRBJ2-4, with D maybe TRBD1 (6 bases). Trimming shortened V by 7 bases and J by 2 bases, and 12 bases separated the two germline ends. The CDR3 has 14 residues. Per the germline V gene, CDR1 is LNHDA and CDR2 is SQIVND (reference sequence). This CDR3 is CASITQGTKNIQYF. In DNA form, the CDR3 reads TGTGCCAGTATCACTCAGGGGACCAAAAACATTCAGTACTTC.

The V call is TRBV5-6, the J call TRBJ1-2; D is perhaps TRBD1 (5 bases). V dropped 2 bases and J dropped 4 bases, with 12 bases sitting between them. The CDR3 extends over 14 amino acids. Germline lookup yields CDR1 SGHDT and CDR2 YYEEEE. The CDR3 loop is CASSFGQSTYGYTF. The CDR3 DNA follows: TGTGCCAGCAGCTTTGGACAATCCACCTATGGCTACACCTTC.

This clonotype was detected a few times. The chain carries TRBV27 and TRBJ2-5; 9 bases fit TRBD2. V was clipped by 4 bases and J by 6 bases; unmatched bases: 6. The germline V gene encodes CDR1 MNHEY and CDR2 SMNVEV (reference sequence). The CDR3 loop spans 14 amino acids. As DNA, the CDR3 is TGTGCCAGCAGTTCCGGGACTAGCTGGAAGACCCAGTACTTC. Amino acid sequence: CASSSGTSWKTQYF.

Details on this clonotype: The junction and the germline gene differ at one end; a read error may be behind it. The chain carries TRBV5-5 and TRBJ1-4, with D tentatively TRBD1 (6 bases). The CDR3 is made up of 14 amino acids. The germline CDR1 and CDR2 sequences are SGHKS and YYEKEE (reference sequence). The CDR3 spells CVSSLTGANEKLFF. CDR3 coding DNA: TGTGTCAGCAGCTTGACAGGTGCTAATGAAAAACTGTTTTTT. The whole variable domain, remainder taken from reference TRBV5-5 and TRBJ1-4, is DAGVTQSPTHLIKTRGQQVTLRCSPISGHKSVSWYQQVLGQGPQFIFQYYEKEERGRGNFPDRFSARQFPNYSSELNVNALLLGDSALYLCVSSLTGANEKLFFGSGTQLSVL.

The chain uses TRBV12-3 or TRBV12-4 and TRBJ2-5, with 8 bases that match TRBD1. CDR3 length: 16 residues. V shed 5 bases and J 5 bases; nucleotides not matched to a gene: 13. The chain's CDR3 is CASSTGTGPGWETQYF. The CDR3, as DNA: TGTGCCAGCAGTACCGGGACAGGCCCTGGGTGGGAGACCCAGTACTTC.

The sample holds a few counts of this clonotype. The chain has TRBV27 and TRBJ2-5; the D gene is possibly TRBD1 (5 bases). CDR1 is MNHEY, CDR2 SMNVEV, per germline (reference sequence). The CDR3 spans 13 residues. Trimming left V 4 bases short and J 5 bases short, with 11 bases between. Written as DNA, the CDR3 is TGTGCCAGCAGTTCACAGGTCGGGGAGACCCAGTACTTC. Translation gives CASSSQVGETQYF.

This clonotype was picked up a small number of times. V gene TRBV25-1 combines with J gene TRBJ2-1; 9 bases fit TRBD1. This CDR3 has 12 residues. Per the germline V gene, CDR1 is MGHDK and CDR2 is SYGVNS. The CDR3 here is CVTGGDINEQFF. DNA for the CDR3: TGTGTCACAGGGGGCGACATCAATGAGCAGTTCTTC.

In its sample, this clonotype was seen a few times. V and J are TRBV27 and TRBJ2-2; 7 positions agree with TRBD1. There are 14 residues in the CDR3. The V gene end was trimmed by 5 bases and the J gene end by 5 bases; junction bases not matched to a gene: 5. Looked up from germline, CDR1 is MNHEY and CDR2 is SMNVEV (reference sequence). CDR3 amino acids: CASSPDRRTGELFF. In DNA form, the CDR3 reads TGTGCCAGCAGTCCGGACAGGAGGACCGGGGAGCTGTTTTTT.

This rearrangement joins TRBV3-1 to TRBJ2-5; 9 nucleotides line up with TRBD2. The J call may be faulty, since TRBJ2-7 better matches the DNA end. CDR3 length equals 14 residues. Germline lookup yields CDR1 LGHDT and CDR2 YNNKEL (reference sequence). CDR3 coding DNA: TGTGCCAGCAGCCCGCTAGCGGGACACTACGAGCAGTACTTC. This codes for CASSPLAGHYEQYF.

This clonotype was recorded at least ten times. J is TRBJ2-7 and V is TRBV6-2 or TRBV6-3; unclear D gene. Trimming shortened V by 2 bases and J by 4 bases, and 6 bases separated the two germline ends. Germline-derived CDR1 and CDR2 are MNHEY and SVGEGT. The CDR3 runs 12 residues. CDR3 DNA sequence: TGTGCCAGCAGTTACCGGGCGTACGAGCAGTACTTC. Translated: CASSYRAYEQYF.

A note on this clonotype: An end of the junction differs from the germline gene, which may be a read error. The chain couples TRBV28 to TRBJ2-5; D possibly corresponds to TRBD1 (6 bases). The J call may be faulty, since TRBJ2-7 better matches the DNA end. The CDR3 totals 13 residues. CDR1 and CDR2 (germline): MDHEN, SYDVKM. The CDR3 sequence: CSSRRTVSYEQYF. The CDR3 DNA reads TGTTCCAGCAGGCGGACAGTCTCCTACGAGCAGTACTTC.

The rearrangement joins TRBV29-1 to TRBJ2-7, with D possibly TRBD1 on 6 matching bases. The CDR3 consists of 11 residues. The germline V gene encodes CDR1 SQVTM and CDR2 ANQGSEA. Deletions cut 7 bases from V and 6 bases from J, with 13 bases between. Written as DNA, the CDR3 is TGCAGCGGCGGACAGTCTTTCGAGCAGTACTTC. It specifies CSGGQSFEQYF.